This T cell receptor (beta chain) was sequenced for a study of shared clonotypes between healthy human individuals (dated by TCRdb to 2019 to 2021). In terms of the full investigation: The cohort comprised a couple of women and a few men aged 18 to 49 years. To estimate repertoire size and how much clonotype sharing occurs between individuals, the study deeply sequenced the blood TCR repertoires of five healthy adults. For each donor, CD4 naive and CD4 memory were each run on three plates, CD8 naive on two plates, and CD8 memory on one plate. To increase sequencing depth and limit assay-specific biases, TCR repertoire library preparation and sequencing were carried out by different laboratories using diverse techniques. Per donor, leukapheresis produced somewhere between about 0.85 and 10 billion PBMCs.

Healthy HIV-negative adults with no recently reported acute infections or vaccinations were included as donors. Every donor was a Caucasian adult living in Nashville, Tennessee, USA. CD4+ T cells were enriched through magnetic negative selection, after which naive cells were positively selected on CD45RA and the remaining negative fraction served as the memory subset. Blood was collected by leukapheresis, and PBMCs were isolated by Ficoll-Histopaque density gradient centrifugation and then cryopreserved in liquid nitrogen vapor phase. Purity and quantity of every magnetically sorted T cell population were checked by analytical flow cytometry. Genomic DNA was isolated from each sorted fraction and quantified by UV absorbance on a Nanodrop 2000c. TCR CDR3 regions were amplified from genomic DNA by multiplex PCR using the deep immunoSEQ assay. Genomic DNA extracted from each cell subset was distributed evenly over all wells of several immunoSEQ 96-well plates, and each plate served as one replicate. For sorted subsets, 200 to 250 ng of genomic DNA, equivalent to 25,000 to 35,000 T cell genomes, went into each replicate PCR. Purified libraries were quantified with a Qubit 3.0 fluorometer, sized on a Bioanalyzer 2100, and re-quantified with the KAPA Library Quantification kit. Every immunoSEQ 96-well plate was sequenced on a dedicated single-read 150-cycle Illumina NextSeq 550 flow cell. As for the authors' bioinformatics: Because the immunoSEQ output included only junctional sequences and no quality scores, the filtering could not be the same as the filtering used for full-length reads. Sequences were annotated with PyIR, a Python wrapper for IgBLAST v1.9, using IMGT germline references to assign V/J genes and CDR3. Any read was removed if the V/J assignment was weak (E-value above 1e-6), the CDR3 was missing, or the read contained stop codons, out-of-frame junctions, or ambiguous translated residues. V3J clonotypes were defined by identical inferred V gene, J gene, and CDR3 amino acid sequence. Percentage overlap between repertoires was computed as shared unique clonotypes divided by the size of the smaller repertoire. Three approaches were used to assess repertoire richness: RTK rarefaction, the Chao1 estimator, and Recon v2.1 estimates of unobserved clonotypes. For all TCRbeta clonotypes obtained by the gDNA method from four donors, generation probabilities were computed with OLGA. TCRdb obtained this table from immuneACCESS and retained in-frame rearrangements with V and J assigned. These tables miss some clones; where compared with another copy, unresolved V genes account for less than half of the shortfall, and the remainder is unexplained. V, J and clone size reflect that table, while D and trimming were determined from the DNA. Here the sample has a few million clones; 95% occur a single time. The ten largest account for roughly 0.13% of the sample.

General findings and caveats noted by the study authors: Clonotypes shared by all four sorted-subset donors showed higher generation probabilities than non-shared clonotypes. Because the study included a small number of donors, the genetic and exposure-history diversity represented was limited. Even with the large sequencing depth, rarefaction of the sorted-subset datasets indicated that sequencing was incomplete. Sampling was restricted to blood, and TCR repertoires in tissue are likely to differ from TCR repertoires in blood. Naive subsets generally had larger estimated clonotype richness than memory subsets. Sharing across a few donors was observed for roughly 5.4% of naive CD4, less than 4% of naive CD8, over 2% of memory CD4, and roughly 0.43% of memory CD8 clonotypes. Pairwise subsampling indicated that sequencing depth was expected to affect the degree of clonotype sharing among donors.

The CDR3 runs 14 amino acids, cysteine and phenylalanine included. Only the CDR3 region is kept as DNA, spanning 42 bases read in frame from base 1. Reading the germline V gene gives CDR1 SQVTM and CDR2 ANQGSEA. Trimming costs V 6 bases and J 8 bases, and their ends lie 20 bases apart. For this clone: Its binding antigen is unknown. No clone much larger than this one lies a single base away; base qualities are absent.

The sequencing sample was made of naive CD4+ T cells sorted from blood. The sample's cell subset or site label, in plain terms: CD45RA+ positively selected. This receptor chain uses TRBV29-1 and TRBJ1-5, and perhaps TRBD1 as D gene, on 5 matching bases. The clonotype originates from a man between 18 and 35 years old in good health. The CDR3 protein is CSVSPGTSGEPQHF. The base sequence is TGCAGCGTGAGCCCCGGGACCTCCGGGGAGCCCCAGCATTTT.